This TCR beta chain was recorded in a study of early stage breast cancer tumors. Overall study: Each sample averaged approximately 9.8-fold read coverage. General study points: Commonly generated sequences made up most enriched TCRB sequences shared between patients. Compared with adjacent normal breast tissue, tumors showed 2 to 2.5-fold greater T cell density and higher clonality. In about 90% of the 16 patients, blood comparison separated tumor from normal breast.

About this clone itself: Its antigen is undetermined.

Here immunoSEQ multiplex PCR was the method, and the copy in TCRdb shows in-frame clones only, minus some. The sample yields some 32,000 clones, roughly 80% seen once. Trimming removed 2 bases at V and 0 bases at J, with 28 bases between. There are 21 residues in the CDR3. Sequencing was performed on breast tumor tissue. The chain joins TRBV6-7 to TRBJ2-5, with a weak D call TRBD2 (6 bases). TRBV6-7 has ORF status, its function being uncertain. The receptor comes from a person aged 30-39 years with breast cancer. This CDR3 is CASSYPLELGRFVGYQETQYF. The CDR3 bases are TGTGCCAGCAGTTACCCCTTAGAACTTGGGAGGTTTGTTGGGTACCAAGAGACCCAGTACTTC.